These 22 T cell receptor beta chains share one sample of origin, sequenced in a study of T cells in Graves' hyperthyroidism and ophthalmopathy (dated by TCRdb to between 2017 and 2020). Library construction relied on multiplex PCR. The instrument was an Illumina HiSeq 2000. The TCR beta CDR3 regions were amplified from RNA transcripts. For the first round of RT-PCR on the TCR CDR3, the HTBI primer set was used together with the Qiagen OneStep RT-PCR kit. TCRdb handled the public reads itself, with Q25 trimming in fastp and clone calling in MiXCR, and kept productive beta chains. Each entry merges the rows of one CDR3 protein and shows their most common DNA and genes. The sample table shows 300,000 to 450,000 distinct CDR3 sequences, and under 15% are seen once. The ten largest clones add up to about 31% of the sample. Sequenced material: blood. The source of these receptors is a woman aged 30 to 39 with Graves' hyperthyroidism.

This clonotype was found many times. J is TRBJ2-5 and V is TRBV12-3 or TRBV12-4; D not resolved. The V end was cut by 0 bases, the J end by 5 bases, with 4 bases between. This CDR3 comprises 12 residues. The CDR3, as DNA: TGTGCCAGCAGTTTAGCCGACGAGACCCAGTACTTC. It translates to CASSLADETQYF.

The V and J genes are TRBV9 and TRBJ1-1; no definite D call. There are 14 residues in the CDR3. Germline lookup yields CDR1 SGDLS and CDR2 YYNGEE. Trimming left V 5 bases short and J 1 base short, with 12 bases between. For the CDR3, the DNA is TGTGCCAGCAGTCTCGAGGATGCGAACACTGAAGCTTTCTTT. This codes for CASSLEDANTEAFF.

This clonotype was seen ten or more times. This sequence joins TRBV7-9 and TRBJ2-5; perhaps TRBD2 as D (6 bases). V lost 3 bases and J 4 bases, leaving 9 bases between the germline ends. CDR3 size: 13 residues. Germline-derived CDR1 and CDR2 are SEHNR and FQNEAQ (reference sequence). CDR3 loop: CASSLRLGETQYF. In DNA, the CDR3 is TGTGCCAGCAGCTTGCGACTAGGAGAGACCCAGTACTTC.

As concerns this clonotype: A much larger clone is a single base away; this may be a read error. CDR3 sequence reads: CASGLGYTDTQYF. The CDR3 DNA sequence: TGTGCTAGTGGTCTCGGGTACACAGATACGCAGTATTTT. The gene calls are TRBV12-5 and TRBJ2-3; D is undetermined. Germline loops: CDR1 LGHNT, CDR2 FRNRAP. Trimming removed 5 bases at V and 2 bases at J, with 8 bases between. The CDR3 has 13 residues.

This clonotype was seen only a few times. CDR3 DNA sequence: TGTGCCACCAGCAGTGTAATCCAGGGGAGAGGTGGCTACACCTTC. It yields the protein CATSSVIQGRGGYTF. This chain connects TRBV15 to TRBJ1-2; maybe TRBD1 (6 bases). V lost 3 bases and J lost 7, with 18 bases in between. This CDR3 is 15 amino acids long. The germline V gene has CDR1 LNHNV and CDR2 YYDKDF (reference sequence).

The chain employs TRBV2 and TRBJ1-1; D not certain. The CDR3 is 14 amino acids. Trimming pared 4 bases from V and 0 bases from J, leaving 9 bases between. In germline, CDR1 is SNHLY, CDR2 FYNNEI. The CDR3 reads CASSGSAVNTEAFF. In nucleotides, the CDR3 is TGTGCCAGCAGTGGCTCAGCGGTGAACACTGAAGCTTTCTTT.

This clonotype was found once. V is TRBV11-2 and J is TRBJ1-1; D call uncertain. The germline V and J ends were trimmed by 3 bases and 4 bases, with 12 bases remaining between them. CDR1 and CDR2 from the germline V gene are SGHAT and FQNNGV. CDR3 length equals 14 residues. DNA of the CDR3: TGTGCCAGCAGCTTGGCCGGGAAGGCCACTGAAGCTTTCTTT. Translated, it gives CASSLAGKATEAFF.

This clonotype was seen repeatedly, ten times or more. The chain links TRBV7-2 to TRBJ1-2, with 7 nucleotides matching TRBD1. This CDR3 has 14 residues. Trimming at V came to 5 bases and at J to 2 bases, leaving 5 bases not matched to a gene. The germline gives CDR1 SGHTA, CDR2 FQGNSA. In DNA form, the CDR3 reads TGTGCCAGCAGCGCCACGACAGGGAACTATGGCTACACCTTC. This encodes CASSATTGNYGYTF.

This clonotype was picked up a small number of times. The rearrangement joins TRBV27 to TRBJ2-3, with D perhaps matching TRBD2 (5 bases). Germline loops: CDR1 MNHEY, CDR2 SMNVEV (reference sequence). Trimming took 10 bases from V and 3 from J, leaving 14 bases between them. CDR3 length: 13 amino acids. The CDR3 DNA sequence: TGTGCCACCCCCCAGCGGCGTACAGATACGCAGTATTTT. As protein: CATPQRRTDTQYF.

This sequence joins TRBV19 and TRBJ2-5, with D tentatively TRBD2 (5 bases). This CDR3 comprises 13 residues. Germline V gene lookup returns CDR1 LNHDA and CDR2 SQIVND (reference sequence). The V and J ends lost 1 base and 4 bases respectively, with 7 bases between them. CDR3 coding DNA: TGTGCCAGTAGTATAGCGGCGGGAGAGACCCAGTACTTC. Translating gives CASSIAAGETQYF. The full variable domain, its missing parts supplied by reference TRBV19 and TRBJ2-5, is DGGITQSPKYLFRKEGQNVTLSCEQNLNHDAMYWYRQDPGQGLRLIYYSQIVNDFQKGDIAEGYSVSREKKESFPLTVTSAQKNPTAFYLCASSIAAGETQYFGPGTRLLVL.

The sample holds many counts of this clonotype. The genes are TRBV7-9 and TRBJ2-7; D is perhaps TRBD1 or TRBD2 (5 bases each). Germline V CDR1 and CDR2: SEHNR, FQNEAQ (reference sequence). V was trimmed by 3 bases and J by 3 bases, leaving 18 bases between them. CDR3 length: 16 amino acids. For the CDR3, the DNA is TGTGCCAGCAGCTTCCCGGCCGGGGCAGCAAACTACGAGCAGTACTTC. Its protein is CASSFPAGAANYEQYF.

This clonotype was seen repeatedly, ten times or more. V is TRBV6-1 and J is TRBJ2-1; TRBD2 matches 9 bases. CDR1 is MNHNS, CDR2 SASEGT, per germline. The CDR3 runs to 17 residues. J was trimmed by 5 bases and V by 7 bases; bases with no gene match: 15. The CDR3 DNA is TGTGCCAGCATCGACCTAGCGGGACCTGAATATGACAATGAGCAGTTCTTC. Its protein product is CASIDLAGPEYDNEQFF.

This clonotype was observed many times. V is TRBV28 and J is TRBJ2-5; no clear D gene. Trimming pared 5 bases from V and 4 bases from J, leaving 14 bases between. This CDR3 comprises 14 residues. The germline V gene encodes CDR1 MDHEN and CDR2 SYDVKM. The CDR3 loop reads CASSTWGSPETQYF. The DNA of the CDR3 is TGTGCCAGCAGTACGTGGGGAAGCCCAGAGACCCAGTACTTC.

The chain carries TRBV20-1 and TRBJ1-5, with D maybe TRBD1 (6 bases). Deletions cut 6 bases from V and 2 bases from J, with 23 bases between. The CDR3 length is 17 residues. Germline V CDR1 and CDR2: DFQATT, SNEGSKA (reference sequence). CDR3 nucleotide sequence: TGCAGTGCGGAGCCGATGCCTCGGGGGGCAGGCAATCAGCCCCAGCATTTT. This sequence encodes CSAEPMPRGAGNQPQHF.

This clonotype was seen repeatedly, ten times or more. The chain links TRBV20-1 to TRBJ1-2, with 7 bases that match TRBD1. V was pared by 0 bases and J by 5 bases, with 9 bases of the junction left unmatched. The CDR3 extends over 15 amino acids. The germline gives CDR1 DFQATT, CDR2 SNEGSKA (reference sequence). Here the CDR3 DNA reads TGCAGTGCTAGAGATGGAGCAGGGGGATCTTATGGCTACACCTTC. This gives the protein CSARDGAGGSYGYTF.

The rearrangement links TRBV19 to TRBJ2-2; perhaps TRBD2 as D (6 bases). Per germline, CDR1 LNHDA and CDR2 SQIVND (reference sequence). Trimming removed 7 bases from V and 2 bases from J, with 11 bases in between. This CDR3 spans 14 amino acids. The CDR3 loop is CASMAGPNTGELFF. CDR3 bases: TGTGCCAGTATGGCGGGGCCTAACACCGGGGAGCTGTTTTTT.

There are many counts of this clonotype. The gene calls are TRBV24-1 and TRBJ2-7; TRBD1 matches 8 bases. The J segment lost 6 bases and the V segment lost 7 bases, leaving 16 bases of the junction unmatched. The germline V gene encodes CDR1 KGHDR and CDR2 SFDVKD. This CDR3 has 16 amino acids. In nucleotides, the CDR3 is TGTGCCACCAGCGGGGTTGCGGGCCAGGGGGCACTCGAGCAGTACTTC. This sequence encodes CATSGVAGQGALEQYF.

This chain links TRBV11-1 with TRBJ2-1; D is perhaps TRBD2 (5 bases). Looked up from germline, CDR1 is SGHAT and CDR2 is FQDESV (reference sequence). Trimming shortened V by 5 bases and J by 12 bases, and 17 bases separated the two germline ends. This CDR3 region has 13 residues. The CDR3 loop reads CASSPTRLAGQFF. The CDR3 DNA follows: TGTGCCAGCAGCCCAACTCGGCTAGCCGGGCAGTTCTTC.

The V call is TRBV18, the J call TRBJ2-2; 11 nucleotides agree with TRBD2. Per the germline V gene, CDR1 is KGHSH and CDR2 is LQKENI. CDR3 length equals 17 residues. V dropped 0 bases and J dropped 3; count of bases not matched to a gene: 3. CDR3 sequence reads: CASSPPTSGSYTGELFF. The CDR3 coding sequence is TGTGCCAGCTCACCACCAACTAGCGGGAGTTACACCGGGGAGCTGTTTTTT. Full variable domain (remainder filled in from reference TRBV18 and TRBJ2-2): NAGVMQNPRHLVRRRGQEARLRCSPMKGHSHVYWYRQLPEEGLKFMVYLQKENIIDESGMPKERFSAEFPKEGPSILRIQQVVRGDSAAYFCASSPPTSGSYTGELFFGEGSRLTVL.

This clonotype was seen ten or more times. The chain has TRBV7-2 and TRBJ2-1; no firm D call. The CDR3 covers 12 residues. Per the germline V gene, CDR1 is SGHTA and CDR2 is FQGNSA. V gave up 1 base and J gave up 6 bases, with 4 bases separating them. The CDR3 here is CASSLGFNEQFF. CDR3 sequence (DNA): TGTGCCAGCAGCTTAGGGTTCAATGAGCAGTTCTTC.

This clonotype was picked up a small number of times. The chain joins TRBV20-1 to TRBJ2-3; 15 positions agree with TRBD2. CDR1 DFQATT and CDR2 SNEGSKA come from the germline V gene (reference sequence). CDR3 size: 17 residues. The V segment lost 6 bases and the J segment 3 bases; nucleotides outside the gene matches: 10. The CDR3: CSAEGLAGGKGTDTQYF. The CDR3 DNA is TGCAGTGCGGAGGGACTAGCGGGAGGAAAGGGGACAGATACGCAGTATTTT.

The J gene is TRBJ1-5, the V gene TRBV10-3; no clear D. Germline-derived CDR1 and CDR2 are ENHRY and SYGVKD. V gave up 0 bases and J gave up 5 bases, with 8 bases separating them. The CDR3 consists of 14 residues. The chain's CDR3 is CAISESPRDQPQHF. DNA of the CDR3: TGTGCCATCAGTGAGTCGCCGAGGGATCAGCCCCAGCATTTT.